The TCR beta chain under discussion was sequenced for a study of blood T cell repertoires in COVID-19. The overall study: Italy, Spain and the United States were the sources of the convalescent and acute COVID-19 samples.

Enrolment of Seattle patients took place during active infection, and they were followed longitudinally. Authors' processing steps: Nucleated cell counts were estimated from reference gene primer amplification. Produced via immunoSEQ multiplex PCR; TCRdb's table is partial and in-frame only. D and trimming come from the DNA, and the V and J calls and clone size come from that table. The data show 120,000 or so clones, around 80% seen once. The germline V and J ends were trimmed by 6 bases and 0 bases, with 14 bases remaining between them. The germline gives CDR1 MDHEN, CDR2 SYDVKM. The CDR3 contains 16 residues.

Source material: peripheral blood. This chain joins TRBV28 and TRBJ1-4, with TRBD1 as a possible D gene (6 bases). The TCR comes from a man aged 25 to 40 with COVID-19, enrolled during active disease. The CDR3 region has the DNA TGTGCCAGCAGCTCCCTACACAGGGCAACTAATGAAAAACTGTTTTTT. Translated, it gives CASSSLHRATNEKLFF.